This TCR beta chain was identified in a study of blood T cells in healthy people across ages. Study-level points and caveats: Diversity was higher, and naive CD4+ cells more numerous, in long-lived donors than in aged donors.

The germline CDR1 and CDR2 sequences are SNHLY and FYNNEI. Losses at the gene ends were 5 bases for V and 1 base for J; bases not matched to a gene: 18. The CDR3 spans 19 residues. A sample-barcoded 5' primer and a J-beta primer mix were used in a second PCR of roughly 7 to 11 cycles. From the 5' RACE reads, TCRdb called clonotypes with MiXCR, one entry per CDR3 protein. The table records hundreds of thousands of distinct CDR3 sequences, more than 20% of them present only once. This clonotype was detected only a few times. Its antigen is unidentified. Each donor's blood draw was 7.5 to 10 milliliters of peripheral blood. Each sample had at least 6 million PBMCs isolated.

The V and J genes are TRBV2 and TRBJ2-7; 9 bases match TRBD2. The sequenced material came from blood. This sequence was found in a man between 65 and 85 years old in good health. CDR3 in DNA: TGTGCCAGCAGTCCCAACAGGTGGATAGCGGGAGATCTTTCCTACGAGCAGTACTTC. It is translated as CASSPNRWIAGDLSYEQYF.